The clone carrying this T cell receptor (beta chain) was seen ten or more times. This specimen belongs to a study of blood T cell repertoires in COVID-19. Study overall: Sites across the United States, Italy and Spain contributed samples from acute and convalescent COVID-19. PBMCs, B-cell-depleted T cells, or T cells were the source of the cDNA or gDNA that made up the material.

Study processing details: Estimates of nucleated cell counts were drawn from the amplification of reference gene primers. Using immunoSEQ multiplex PCR, the repertoire was profiled, and TCRdb retains in-frame clones only, with some absent. Clonal size and the V and J genes are those of that table, whereas D and trimming came from the DNA. The data show some 120,000 clones, roughly 84% seen once. CDR1 MGHRA and CDR2 YSYEKL come from the germline V gene. The CDR3 is 19 amino acids. Trimming cost V 3 bases and J 2 bases; bases outside gene matches: 10. The rearrangement links TRBV4-1 to TRBJ2-5; TRBD2 matches at 15 bases. The sample was peripheral blood. The clonotype was recovered from a woman aged 25-40 years who had recovered from COVID-19. CDR3 DNA sequence: TGCGCCAGCAGCCATCCCGGACTAGCGGGAGGGCCAGGGCAAGAGACCCAGTACTTC. Protein: CASSHPGLAGGPGQETQYF.